This entry describes one T cell receptor (beta chain). This sample was taken from a study of T cells after yellow fever vaccination. The length of the CDR3 is 15 residues. V was trimmed by 0 bases and J by 5 bases, leaving 10 bases between them. The V gene's germline CDR1 is MGHRA and CDR2 YSYEKL. TCRdb reanalysed the 5' RACE reads using MiXCR and keeps one entry per CDR3 protein. The sample records about 120,000 distinct CDR3 sequences, roughly 10% being singletons. The gene calls are TRBV4-1 and TRBJ2-2; D is unclear. The sequence came from a man between 18 and 35 years old who received the YFV17D yellow fever vaccine. The sample consisted of CD8+ T cells sorted from PBMCs, taken on the day of the yellow fever booster vaccination. The CDR3 reads CASSQDPHGTGELFF. In nucleotides, the CDR3 is TGCGCCAGCAGCCAAGATCCCCACGGAACCGGGGAGCTGTTTTTT.